This T cell receptor (beta chain) was identified in a study of cytomegalovirus exposure and HLA in healthy donors. Study-wide results and limits: For cytomegalovirus status, the classifier reportedly gave diagnoses with high specificity and sensitivity.

V lost 2 bases to trimming and J lost 2 bases, with 11 bases between them. Germline V gene data show CDR1 as SGHTS and CDR2 as YDEGEE. The CDR3 is 14 residues long. 60 Vbeta and 13 Jbeta primers were used in PCR. Clones were read by immunoSEQ multiplex PCR, and TCRdb kept only the in-frame ones, dropping some. This table has around 200,000 clones, around 78% appearing once. As for this clone: The antigen is undetermined.

The clonotype originates from a man aged 30 to 45 in good health and CMV-seronegative. The chain couples TRBV5-8 to TRBJ2-7, with unresolved D. The sequenced sample consisted of PBMCs. The CDR3 sequence: CASSFSQPTYEQYF. The CDR3 coding sequence is TGTGCCAGCAGCTTCTCACAGCCCACCTACGAGCAGTACTTC. Full variable domain (missing parts from reference TRBV5-8 and TRBJ2-7): EAGVTQSPTHLIKTRGQQATLRCSPISGHTSVYWYQQALGLGLQFLLWYDEGEERNRGNFPPRFSGRQFPNYSSELNVNALELEDSALYLCASSFSQPTYEQYFGPGTRLTVT.